A selection of T cell receptor beta chains follows, all from one sample in a study of human T cells and chemical hapten exposure. Using its own MiXCR run on the RACE reads, TCRdb lists one record per CDR3 protein. The top ten hold about 3% of the sample, which has approximately 97,000 distinct CDR3 sequences, approximately 10% seen once. Specimen: whole blood. These receptors all come from a female donor in good health. Some clones in this sample may be carry-over from other donors' samples. Both conserved end residues are part of each CDR3. D genes are given only for firm matches. Where a row states a size, it is once, few, many or the class of an expanded clone; other rows omit it.

size: few
D: TRBD2
J: TRBJ2-7
V: TRBV29-1
DNA: TGCAGCGTATACAGTGCGGGGGACGAGCAGTACTTC
CDR3: CSVYSAGDEQYF

size: many
D: TRBD1
J: TRBJ2-7
V: TRBV5-5
DNA: TGTGCCAGCAGCCGTGACCGGGACAGGGCCCGTGAGCAGTACTTC
CDR3: CASSRDRDRAREQYF

size: NA
D: TRBD2
J: TRBJ2-1
V: TRBV7-3
DNA: TGTGCCAGCAGTGCCGGGACTAAGGAGCAGTTCTTC
CDR3: CASSAGTKEQFF

size: NA
D: TRBD1
J: TRBJ2-7
V: TRBV29-1
DNA: TGCAGCGTTAGGACAGGACCCTCCTACGAGCAGTACTTC
CDR3: CSVRTGPSYEQYF

size: NA
D: NA
J: TRBJ2-2
V: TRBV5-1
DNA: TGCGCCAGCAGCTTGGAAGGGAACACCGGGGAGCTGTTTTTT
CDR3: CASSLEGNTGELFF

size: few
D: NA
J: TRBJ2-7
V: TRBV28
DNA: TGTGCCAGCAGTTTTGGAGGGGCCGACTTCGGGCAGTACTTC
CDR3: CASSFGGADFGQYF

size: many
D: NA
J: TRBJ1-1
V: TRBV29-1
DNA: TGCAGCGCCAGCCTGACGGTGAACACTGAAGCTTTCTTT
CDR3: CSASLTVNTEAFF

size: few
D: NA
J: TRBJ2-1
V: TRBV20-1
DNA: TGCAGTGCGGACCGACCCCTTGAGGACAATGAGCAGTTCTTC
CDR3: CSADRPLEDNEQFF

size: few
D: TRBD2
J: TRBJ2-3
V: TRBV27
DNA: TGTGCCAGCAGTTTATACCCAAGCGGGAGGGCCTCAGATACGCAGTATTTT
CDR3: CASSLYPSGRASDTQYF

size: many
D: TRBD2
J: TRBJ2-3
V: TRBV7-6
DNA: TGTGCCAGCAGCGCACTAGCGGGACTCACAGATACGCAGTATTTT
CDR3: CASSALAGLTDTQYF

size: NA
D: TRBD1
J: TRBJ1-6
V: TRBV19
DNA: TGTGCCAGTAGCCGACAGGGTAGTAGCTCCTATAATTCACCCCTCCACTTT
CDR3: CASSRQGSSSYNSPLHF

size: NA
D: TRBD1
J: TRBJ2-7
V: TRBV2
DNA: TGTGCCAGCACCGAAGGGGACAGGACTTTTTACGAGCAGTACTTC
CDR3: CASTEGDRTFYEQYF

size: many
D: NA
J: TRBJ2-7
V: TRBV10-3
DNA: TGTGCCATCAAGTCACAGGGAACCCACGAGCAGTACTTC
CDR3: CAIKSQGTHEQYF

size: NA
D: TRBD1
J: TRBJ1-4
V: TRBV2
DNA: TGTGCCAGCACGGGACAGGGTATCGAAAAACTGTTTTTT
CDR3: CASTGQGIEKLFF

size: many
D: NA
J: TRBJ2-7
V: TRBV7-2
DNA: TGTGCCAGCAGCTCATACAGGGATGAGCAGTACTTC
CDR3: CASSSYRDEQYF

size: few
D: NA
J: TRBJ1-2
V: TRBV7-8
DNA: TGTGCCAGCAGCTTAGAGGGTGCCTATGGCTACACCTTC
CDR3: CASSLEGAYGYTF

size: NA
D: NA
J: TRBJ2-3
V: TRBV7-3
DNA: TGTGCCAGCAGCTTATGGGGAGGCACTGCAGATACGCAGTATTTT
CDR3: CASSLWGGTADTQYF

size: few
D: NA
J: TRBJ2-3
V: TRBV29-1
DNA: TGCAGCGTTGAAGACTACACAGATACGCAGTATTTT
CDR3: CSVEDYTDTQYF

size: NA
D: NA
J: TRBJ2-7
V: TRBV12-3/TRBV12-4
DNA: TGTGCCAGCAGTTTATTCGAGGCCCTGCAAGAGCAGTACTTC
CDR3: CASSLFEALQEQYF

size: few
D: TRBD1
J: TRBJ1-3
V: TRBV20-1
DNA: TGCAGTGCCTCGACAGGGGGCAGAAACACCATATATTTT
CDR3: CSASTGGRNTIYF

size: few
D: TRBD2
J: TRBJ2-3
V: TRBV7-2
DNA: TGTGCCAGCAGCTCGCGATTAGCGGGAGCAGGAGATACGCAGTATTTT
CDR3: CASSSRLAGAGDTQYF

size: few
D: NA
J: TRBJ2-5
V: TRBV7-9
DNA: TGTGCCAGCAGCGTAGTCCAAGAGACCCAGTACTTC
CDR3: CASSVVQETQYF

size: NA
D: TRBD1
J: TRBJ2-3
V: TRBV5-1
DNA: TGCGCCAGCAGCCAGTACCTACCGGGACAGGGGAGTTATACGCAGTATTTT
CDR3: CASSQYLPGQGSYTQYF

size: many
D: TRBD1
J: TRBJ2-7
V: TRBV27
DNA: TGTGCCAGCAGTCCCGGGACAGGGGGCTCCGAGCAGTACTTC
CDR3: CASSPGTGGSEQYF

size: NA
D: NA
J: TRBJ2-7
V: TRBV7-9
DNA: TGTGCCAGCAGCTTAGAAGTCTACGAGCAGTACTTC
CDR3: CASSLEVYEQYF

size: many
D: NA
J: TRBJ1-5
V: TRBV6-5
DNA: TGTGCCAGCAGTTACTCGCCGGGGCCCAATCAGCCCCAGCATTTT
CDR3: CASSYSPGPNQPQHF

size: NA
D: NA
J: TRBJ1-5
V: TRBV6-1
DNA: TGTGCCAGCAGTGAAAGTGTGGCCCCCAGGGTTCAGCCCCAGCATTTT
CDR3: CASSESVAPRVQPQHF

size: many
D: TRBD2
J: TRBJ2-1
V: TRBV3-1
DNA: TGTGCCAGCAGCCCCCGACTAGCGGGAGCTGAGCAGTTCTTC
CDR3: CASSPRLAGAEQFF

size: few
D: TRBD2
J: TRBJ2-7
V: TRBV2
DNA: TGTGCCAGCACCACTAGCGGCGTAAACACCCACTTTTACGAGCAGTACTTC
CDR3: CASTTSGVNTHFYEQYF

size: few
D: NA
J: TRBJ1-1
V: TRBV4-1
DNA: TGCGCCAGCAGCCAAGAGCCCACCGGGGCGCTCGCTGAAGCTTTCTTT
CDR3: CASSQEPTGALAEAFF

size: many
D: NA
J: TRBJ2-7
V: TRBV13
DNA: TGTGCCAGCAGCGACGAGGCCCTCCACGAGCAGTACTTC
CDR3: CASSDEALHEQYF

size: many
D: TRBD1
J: TRBJ1-6
V: TRBV5-4
DNA: TGTGCCAGCAGCGTGACAGGGAACTCACCCCTCCACTTT
CDR3: CASSVTGNSPLHF

size: NA
D: NA
J: TRBJ2-3
V: TRBV7-2
DNA: TGTGCCAGCAGCTTAGTATCTGGACAGCAGTATTTT
CDR3: CASSLVSGQQYF

size: NA
D: TRBD1
J: TRBJ1-1
V: TRBV18
DNA: TGTGCCAGCTCAGATGACAGGGCCTGGGACACTGAAGCTTTCTTT
CDR3: CASSDDRAWDTEAFF

size: many
D: TRBD2
J: TRBJ2-1
V: TRBV6-4
DNA: TGTGCCAGCTCCCCGGGACTAGAGCTTTGGGAGAATGAGCAGTTCTTC
CDR3: CASSPGLELWENEQFF

size: medium-sized
D: NA
J: TRBJ2-1
V: TRBV19
DNA: TGTGCCAGTAGTATTCGGGCGGATTCCCCTTCTAATGAGCAGTTCTTC
CDR3: CASSIRADSPSNEQFF

size: NA
D: NA
J: TRBJ1-4
V: TRBV4-3
DNA: TGCGCCAGCAGCCAAGCCCCAAGGGAGAACGAAAAACTGTTTTTT
CDR3: CASSQAPRENEKLFF

size: many
D: NA
J: TRBJ2-7
V: TRBV20-1
DNA: TGCAGTGCTGGCCGCATGGGCCAAGTCTACGAGCAGTACTTC
CDR3: CSAGRMGQVYEQYF

size: few
D: NA
J: TRBJ2-5
V: TRBV2
DNA: TGTGCCAGCAGTGCCGACAGGATGGACGTGGAGACCCAGTACTTC
CDR3: CASSADRMDVETQYF

size: many
D: NA
J: TRBJ1-5
V: TRBV20-1
DNA: TGCAGTGCTAGAGATGCGGGGGGAGCCAATCAGCCCCAGCATTTT
CDR3: CSARDAGGANQPQHF

size: few
D: NA
J: TRBJ1-3
V: TRBV7-9
DNA: TGTGCCAGCAGCCCGAGCTCTGGAAACACCATATATTTT
CDR3: CASSPSSGNTIYF

size: NA
D: NA
J: TRBJ2-3
V: TRBV2
DNA: TGTGCCAGCCATCGGGCGGTCTCCACAGATACGCAGTATTTT
CDR3: CASHRAVSTDTQYF

size: NA
D: TRBD1
J: TRBJ1-2
V: TRBV24-1
DNA: TGTGCCACCACCGCCGGGACAGGGCATGGCTGCACCTTC
CDR3: CATTAGTGHGCTF

size: few
D: TRBD2
J: TRBJ2-3
V: TRBV6-5
DNA: TGTGCCAGCAGTTACTCGGGAGCGGGAAGAACAGATACGCAGTATTTT
CDR3: CASSYSGAGRTDTQYF

size: NA
D: NA
J: TRBJ1-3
V: TRBV4-1
DNA: TGCGCCAGCAGCCAAAAGGGCCTCTCTGGAAACACCATATATTTT
CDR3: CASSQKGLSGNTIYF

size: few
D: NA
J: TRBJ2-7
V: TRBV7-9
DNA: TGTGCCAGCAGCTTCGACATAGGGTGGGGCGAGCAGTACTTC
CDR3: CASSFDIGWGEQYF

size: NA
D: NA
J: TRBJ2-3
V: TRBV3-1
DNA: TGTGCCAGCAGCCCTCCCGGGACATCCAGCACAGATACGCAGTATTTT
CDR3: CASSPPGTSSTDTQYF

size: few
D: NA
J: TRBJ2-7
V: TRBV5-6
DNA: TGTGCCAGCAGCTTGGGCGTCTACGAGCAGTACTTC
CDR3: CASSLGVYEQYF

size: NA
D: NA
J: TRBJ2-7
V: TRBV27
DNA: TGTGCCTCTCCGTTCGGCCACGAGCAGTACTTC
CDR3: CASPFGHEQYF

size: NA
D: NA
J: TRBJ2-7
V: TRBV19
DNA: TGTGCCAGTAGTATAGGAACTGCCTCCTACGAGCAGTACTTC
CDR3: CASSIGTASYEQYF

size: NA
D: NA
J: TRBJ1-4
V: TRBV6-2/TRBV6-3
DNA: TGTGCCAGCAGACCCAGTAACCTCGTCGGGGGAAAACTGTTTTTT
CDR3: CASRPSNLVGGKLFF

size: many
D: TRBD1
J: TRBJ1-6
V: TRBV7-8
DNA: TGTGCCAGCAGCCCCCGGACAGGCCGGTCTTCCTCCTATAATTCACCCCTCCACTTT
CDR3: CASSPRTGRSSSYNSPLHF

size: many
D: TRBD2
J: TRBJ2-3
V: TRBV7-8
DNA: TGTGCCAGCACCATGGTAGCGGGAGATACGCAGTATTTT
CDR3: CASTMVAGDTQYF

size: few
D: NA
J: TRBJ1-3
V: TRBV5-1
DNA: TGCGCCAGCAGCAGCGGTGGGGGCTCTGGAAACACCATATATTTT
CDR3: CASSSGGGSGNTIYF